The 9 T cell receptor beta chains given below trace back to one sample, sequenced in a study of blood T cell repertoires in COVID-19. Only in-frame clones appear in the TCRdb table, and some are missing; sequencing was by immunoSEQ multiplex PCR. There are roughly 280,000 clones in the sample; about nine tenths occur only once, and 2% to 2.5% lies in the top ten. The material sequenced was peripheral blood. The receptor set was obtained from a middle-aged man with acute or convalescent COVID-19.

CDR3 nucleotides: TGTGCCAGCAGCTGGGGGTATCGGGACAGATCCTACGAGCAGTACTTC. As protein: CASSWGYRDRSYEQYF. The rearrangement links TRBV7-8 to TRBJ2-7, with TRBD1 matching over 7 bases. The CDR3 runs 16 residues. The V and J ends lost 4 bases and 1 base, in that order; junction bases with no gene match: 10. The V gene's germline CDR1 is SGHVS and CDR2 FQNEAQ.

The table lists this clone with a count of one. The chain combines TRBV7-2 with TRBJ1-1; D gene ambiguous. Between the trimmed V and J ends, which lost 2 bases and 0 bases, there was a span of 4 bases. The germline CDR1 and CDR2 sequences are SGHTA and FQGNSA. The CDR3 is made up of 13 amino acids. The chain's CDR3 is CASSLYMNTEAFF. CDR3 DNA sequence: TGTGCCAGCAGCTTATACATGAACACTGAAGCTTTCTTT.

The chain is built from TRBV9 and TRBJ1-1, with a weak D call TRBD1 (5 bases). Germline CDR1 is SGDLS and CDR2 is YYNGEE. The CDR3 spans 13 residues. Trimming stripped 3 bases from V and 5 bases from J, with 11 bases between. The CDR3 spells CASSAPPGTEAFF. The DNA for the CDR3 is TGTGCCAGCAGCGCCCCCCCAGGGACTGAAGCTTTCTTT.

CDR3 sequence (DNA): TGTGCCAGCACCCCCCTAGCGGGGGGGAGCGAGCAGTACTTC. Encoded protein: CASTPLAGGSEQYF. The rearrangement links TRBV7-9 to TRBJ2-7; 12 positions match TRBD2. The CDR3 runs to 14 residues. Per the germline V gene, CDR1 is SEHNR and CDR2 is FQNEAQ (reference sequence). V gave up 7 bases and J gave up 6 bases; unmatched junction bases: 7.

The chain carries TRBV10-1 and TRBJ2-3, with D perhaps matching TRBD2 (6 bases). Germline loops: CDR1 WNHNN, CDR2 SYGVQD (reference sequence). CDR3 length: 13 residues. V shed 2 bases and J shed 11 bases, with 14 bases lying between them. The DNA for the CDR3 is TGCGCCAGCAGTGAGCCCCTGGGCGGGGAGCAGTATTTT. It translates to CASSEPLGGEQYF.

The chain joins TRBV6-4 to TRBJ2-2, with 9 bases identical to TRBD2. Trimming removed 6 bases from V and 2 bases from J; junction bases left unmatched: 4. The length of the CDR3 is 15 residues. The V gene's germline CDR1 is MRHNA and CDR2 SNTAGT. The CDR3 nucleotides are TGTGCCAGCAGCGTTAGCGGGGGAAACACCGGGGAGCTGTTTTTT. The encoded protein is CASSVSGGNTGELFF.

J is TRBJ1-4 and V is TRBV15; D unclear. Germline CDR1 is LNHNV and CDR2 is YYDKDF (reference sequence). Deletions cut 0 bases from V and 8 bases from J, with 16 bases between. CDR3 size: 16 residues. The CDR3 DNA reads TGTGCCACCAGCAGAGATGACGCGGGGTCGCGAGAAAAACTGTTTTTT. Encoded protein: CATSRDDAGSREKLFF.

The chain has TRBV12-2 and TRBJ1-5; TRBD1 was called by the table and not checked on the DNA. TRBV12-2 is recorded as a pseudogene. The CDR3 contains 16 residues. CDR3 in amino acids: CASRLVPDRGHQPQHF. As DNA, the CDR3 is TGTGCAAGTCGCTTAGTCCCGGACAGGGGGCATCAGCCCCAGCATTTT.

This clone turned up a few times. The DNA of the CDR3 is TGCGCCAGCAGCTTGTTCTCAGGGGACAACACCGGGGAGCTGTTTTTT. Protein sequence: CASSLFSGDNTGELFF. The V and J genes are TRBV5-1 and TRBJ2-2, with D possibly TRBD1 on 6 matching bases. From germline, CDR1 is SGHRS and CDR2 YFSETQ. The germline V and J ends were trimmed by 1 base and 2 bases, with 12 bases remaining between them. The CDR3 spans 16 residues.